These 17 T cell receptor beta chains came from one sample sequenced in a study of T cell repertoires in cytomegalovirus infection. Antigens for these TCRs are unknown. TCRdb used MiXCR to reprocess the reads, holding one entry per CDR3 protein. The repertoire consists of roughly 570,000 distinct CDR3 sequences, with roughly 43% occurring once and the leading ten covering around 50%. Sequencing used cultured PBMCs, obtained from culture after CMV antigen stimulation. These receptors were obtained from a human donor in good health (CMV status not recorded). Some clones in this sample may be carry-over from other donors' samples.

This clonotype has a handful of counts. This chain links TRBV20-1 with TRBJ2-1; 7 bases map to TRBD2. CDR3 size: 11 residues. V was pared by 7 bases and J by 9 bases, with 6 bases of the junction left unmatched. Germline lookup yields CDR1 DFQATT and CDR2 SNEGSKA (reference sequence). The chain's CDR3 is CSGGEGSEQFF. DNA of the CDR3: TGCAGTGGGGGGGAGGGGAGTGAGCAGTTCTTC.

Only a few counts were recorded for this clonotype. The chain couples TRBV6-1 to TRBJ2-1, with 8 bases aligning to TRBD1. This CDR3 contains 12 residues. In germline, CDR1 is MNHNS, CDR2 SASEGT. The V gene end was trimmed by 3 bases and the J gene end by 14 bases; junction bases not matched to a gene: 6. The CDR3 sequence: CASSEGGQGEFF. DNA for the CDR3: TGTGCCAGCAGTGAGGGAGGACAGGGTGAGTTCTTC.

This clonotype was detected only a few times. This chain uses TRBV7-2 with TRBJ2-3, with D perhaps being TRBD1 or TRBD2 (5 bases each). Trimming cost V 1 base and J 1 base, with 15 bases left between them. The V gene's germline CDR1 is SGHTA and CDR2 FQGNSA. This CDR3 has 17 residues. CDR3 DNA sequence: TGTGCCAGCAGCTTAGGGCCGCCAGGGACGGGCACAGATACGCAGTATTTT. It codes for CASSLGPPGTGTDTQYF.

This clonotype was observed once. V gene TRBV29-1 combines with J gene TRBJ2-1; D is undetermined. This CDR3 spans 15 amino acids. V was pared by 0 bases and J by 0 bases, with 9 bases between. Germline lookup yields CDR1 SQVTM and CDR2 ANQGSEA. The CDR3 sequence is CSVEDPRSSYNEQFF. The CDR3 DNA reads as TGCAGCGTTGAAGATCCCAGAAGCTCCTACAATGAGCAGTTCTTC.

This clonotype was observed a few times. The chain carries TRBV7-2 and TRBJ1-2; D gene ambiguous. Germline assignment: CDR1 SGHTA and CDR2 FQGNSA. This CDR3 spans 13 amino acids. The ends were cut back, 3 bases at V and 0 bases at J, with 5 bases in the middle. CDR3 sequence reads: CASSLITNYGYTF. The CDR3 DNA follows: TGTGCCAGCAGCTTGATTACTAACTATGGCTACACCTTC.

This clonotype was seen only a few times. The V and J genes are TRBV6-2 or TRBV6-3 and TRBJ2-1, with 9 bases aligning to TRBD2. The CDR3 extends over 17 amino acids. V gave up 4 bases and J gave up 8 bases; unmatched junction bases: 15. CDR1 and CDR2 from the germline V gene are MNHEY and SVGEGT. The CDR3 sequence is CASSFPSRGRARYEQFF. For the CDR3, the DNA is TGTGCCAGCAGTTTCCCATCACGCGGGAGGGCCAGGTATGAGCAGTTCTTC.

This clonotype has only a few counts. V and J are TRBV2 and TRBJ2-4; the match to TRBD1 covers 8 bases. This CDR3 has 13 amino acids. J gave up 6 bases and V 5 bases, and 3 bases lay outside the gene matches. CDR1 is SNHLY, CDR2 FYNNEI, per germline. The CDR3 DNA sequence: TGTGCCAGCAGTACGGACAGGGCAAACATTCAGTACTTC. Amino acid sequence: CASSTDRANIQYF.

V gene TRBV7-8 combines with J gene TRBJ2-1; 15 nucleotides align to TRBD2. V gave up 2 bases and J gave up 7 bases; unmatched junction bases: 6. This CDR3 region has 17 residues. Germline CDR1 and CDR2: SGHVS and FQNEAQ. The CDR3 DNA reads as TGTGCCAGCAGCTTAAGGACTAGCGGGGGGGCTAATAATGAGCAGTTCTTC. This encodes CASSLRTSGGANNEQFF.

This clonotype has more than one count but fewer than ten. CDR3 sequence: CASRETGGAYNEQFF. The DNA for the CDR3 is TGTGCCAGCAGAGAGACAGGGGGCGCCTACAATGAGCAGTTCTTC. The chain joins TRBV12-3 or TRBV12-4 to TRBJ2-1, with 10 nucleotides matching TRBD1. The CDR3 is made up of 15 amino acids. V dropped 6 bases and J dropped 2; count of bases not matched to a gene: 4.

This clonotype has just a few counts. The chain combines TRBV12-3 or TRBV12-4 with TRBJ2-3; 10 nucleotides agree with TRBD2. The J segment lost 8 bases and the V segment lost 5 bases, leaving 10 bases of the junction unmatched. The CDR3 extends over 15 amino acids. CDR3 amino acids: CASSPLAGARGTQYF. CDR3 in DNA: TGTGCCAGCAGTCCTCTAGCGGGAGCTAGGGGTACGCAGTATTTT.

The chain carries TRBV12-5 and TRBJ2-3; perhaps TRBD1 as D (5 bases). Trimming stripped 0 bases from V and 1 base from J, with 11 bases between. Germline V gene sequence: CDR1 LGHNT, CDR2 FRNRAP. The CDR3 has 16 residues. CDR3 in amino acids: CASGLVVQAGTDTQYF. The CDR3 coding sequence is TGTGCTAGTGGTTTGGTAGTACAGGCGGGCACAGATACGCAGTATTTT.

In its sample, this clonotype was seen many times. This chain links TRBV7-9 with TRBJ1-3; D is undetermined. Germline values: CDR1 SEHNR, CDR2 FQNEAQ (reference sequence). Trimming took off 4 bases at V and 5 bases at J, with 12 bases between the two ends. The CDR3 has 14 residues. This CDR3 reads CASSSLPTRNTIYF. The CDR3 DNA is TGTGCCAGCAGCTCCCTCCCGACCCGAAACACCATATATTTT.

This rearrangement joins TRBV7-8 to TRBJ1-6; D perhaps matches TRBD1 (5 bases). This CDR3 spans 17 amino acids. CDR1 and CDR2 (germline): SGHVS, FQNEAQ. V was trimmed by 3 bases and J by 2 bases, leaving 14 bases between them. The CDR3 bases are TGTGCCAGCAGCTTTGGTCGGGCAGGGCCCTATAATTCACCCCTCCACTTT. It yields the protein CASSFGRAGPYNSPLHF.

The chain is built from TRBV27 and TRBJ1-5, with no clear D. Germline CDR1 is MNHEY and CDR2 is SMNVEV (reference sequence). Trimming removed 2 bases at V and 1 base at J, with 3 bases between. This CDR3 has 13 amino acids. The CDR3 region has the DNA TGTGCCAGCAGTTTACACAGCAATCAGCCCCAGCATTTT. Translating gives CASSLHSNQPQHF.

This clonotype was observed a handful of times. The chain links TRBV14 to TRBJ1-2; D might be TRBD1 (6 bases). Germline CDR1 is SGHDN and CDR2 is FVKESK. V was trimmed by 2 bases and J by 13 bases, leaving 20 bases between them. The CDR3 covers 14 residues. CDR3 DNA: TGTGCCAGCAGCCAATCGCGACAGGCTCCAGATCCCACCTTC. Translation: CASSQSRQAPDPTF.

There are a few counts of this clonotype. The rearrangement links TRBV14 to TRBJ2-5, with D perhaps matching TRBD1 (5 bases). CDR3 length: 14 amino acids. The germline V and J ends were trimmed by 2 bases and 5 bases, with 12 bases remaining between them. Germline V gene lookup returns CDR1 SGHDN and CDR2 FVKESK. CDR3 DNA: TGTGCCAGCAGCCAATCAGGGCCGAATGAGACCCAGTACTTC. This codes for CASSQSGPNETQYF.

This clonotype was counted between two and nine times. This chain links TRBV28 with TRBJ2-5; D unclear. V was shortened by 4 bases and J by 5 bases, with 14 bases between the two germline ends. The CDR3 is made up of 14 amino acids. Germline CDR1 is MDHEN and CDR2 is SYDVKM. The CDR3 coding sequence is TGTGCCAGCAGTTCCGAACCCAGGCGGGAGACCCAGTACTTC. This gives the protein CASSSEPRRETQYF.